A single sample is the source of the 12 T cell receptor beta chains below, sequenced in a study of cytomegalovirus exposure and HLA in healthy donors (TCRdb year 2017). Library prep was done by the immunoSEQ multiplex PCR assay. For the multiplex PCR, a mixture combining 60 forward primers for TCR Vbeta segments and 13 reverse primers for TCR Jbeta segments was used. The source is immuneACCESS, and TCRdb retained only in-frame sequences with V and J called. Part of the clones is not carried over; for the studies checked, unresolved V genes explain less than half of this, and the remainder is unexplained. For this sample the table gives roughly 180,000 clones, of which 80% were detected only once. The ten largest clones represent 1.3% of the sample. Sequencing was done on a sample of PBMCs. The receptor source for this set is a man aged 30-40 years in good health and CMV-seronegative.

The chain couples TRBV11-2 to TRBJ2-1; 7 bases are shared with TRBD1. V shed 6 bases, J shed 8 bases, and the junction held 10 bases outside the gene matches. CDR3 length equals 14 residues. CDR1 and CDR2 (germline): SGHAT, FQNNGV. Written as DNA, the CDR3 is TGTGCCAGCAGGCTATCCGGGACAGTCGATGAGCAGTTCTTC. This translates into CASRLSGTVDEQFF.

The chain recombines TRBV9 with TRBJ1-2; D remains ambiguous. This CDR3 has 12 amino acids. Germline-derived CDR1 and CDR2 are SGDLS and YYNGEE. Trimming took off 0 bases at V and 4 bases at J, with 4 bases between the two ends. As DNA, the CDR3 is TGTGCCAGCAGCGTAGTCAGCTATGGCTACACCTTC. Translated: CASSVVSYGYTF.

The chain combines TRBV7-9 with TRBJ2-5; perhaps TRBD1 as D (6 bases). Germline V gene sequence: CDR1 SEHNR, CDR2 FQNEAQ (reference sequence). The CDR3 consists of 15 residues. The germline V and J ends were trimmed by 5 bases and 2 bases, with 15 bases remaining between them. The CDR3 DNA reads TGTGCCAGCAGCCCGCAGGCAGGGACACAAGAGACCCAGTACTTC. It is translated as CASSPQAGTQETQYF.

The chain recombines TRBV15 with TRBJ1-5, with D tentatively TRBD1 (5 bases). This CDR3 comprises 13 residues. Germline V gene sequence: CDR1 LNHNV, CDR2 YYDKDF (reference sequence). V lost 1 base and J lost 6, with 7 bases in between. As DNA, the CDR3 is TGTGCCACCAGCAGAGTGACAGTTCAGCCCCAGCATTTT. Its protein is CATSRVTVQPQHF.

The V gene is TRBV28, the J gene TRBJ2-5, with 8 nucleotides matching TRBD1. V was clipped by 4 bases and J by 5 bases; unmatched bases: 9. CDR3 length equals 15 residues. CDR1 and CDR2 (germline): MDHEN, SYDVKM. The CDR3 loop reads CASSSLQGDGETQYF. CDR3 nucleotides: TGTGCCAGCAGTTCTCTACAGGGGGACGGGGAGACCCAGTACTTC. Combining the CDR3 with reference TRBV28 and TRBJ2-5 gives the whole variable domain DVKVTQSSRYLVKRTGEKVFLECVQDMDHENMFWYRQDPGLGLRLIYFSYDVKMKEKGDIPEGYSVSREKKERFSLILESASTNQTSMYLCASSSLQGDGETQYFGPGTRLLVL.

A word on this clone: The sample contains more than one DNA sequence encoding this CDR3. The rearrangement uses TRBV18 and TRBJ1-2; 7 bases fit TRBD1. The germline gives CDR1 KGHSH, CDR2 LQKENI. V dropped 6 bases and J dropped 1; count of bases not matched to a gene: 5. The CDR3 is 14 residues long. The CDR3 here is CASSPDRNNYGYTF. The CDR3 nucleotides read TGTGCCAGCTCGCCGGACAGGAATAACTATGGCTACACCTTC.

This chain joins TRBV28 and TRBJ1-2; D remains ambiguous. Germline V gives CDR1 MDHEN, CDR2 SYDVKM. The CDR3 length is 13 residues. With 5 bases removed from V and 4 bases from J, the gap between germline ends came to 11 bases. The CDR3 coding sequence is TGTGCCAGCAGTAAACCAGACACCTATGGCTACACCTTC. Its translation is CASSKPDTYGYTF.

This CDR3 is CASSQGGLAGHNEQFF. For the CDR3, the DNA is TGCGCCAGCAGCCAAGGGGGACTAGCGGGGCACAATGAGCAGTTCTTC. The chain is built from TRBV4-1 and TRBJ2-1, with 13 nucleotides matching TRBD2. The CDR3 loop spans 16 amino acids. Germline CDR1 and CDR2: MGHRA and YSYEKL. V lost 1 base, J lost 5 bases, and 2 bases stayed unmatched.

DNA of the CDR3: TGTGCCAGCAGCGCCGGAGGACAGGTTAACTATGGCTACACCTTC. Translating it yields CASSAGGQVNYGYTF. J is TRBJ1-2 and V is TRBV9; 7 nucleotides match TRBD1. Germline lookup yields CDR1 SGDLS and CDR2 YYNGEE. Trimming at V came to 3 bases and at J to 1 base, leaving 6 bases not matched to a gene. The CDR3 loop spans 15 amino acids.

The chain joins TRBV5-6 to TRBJ2-3; 11 nucleotides line up with TRBD1. There are 14 residues in the CDR3. Trimming at V came to 4 bases and at J to 5 bases, leaving 3 bases not matched to a gene. Germline V gene data show CDR1 as SGHDT and CDR2 as YYEEEE. DNA for the CDR3: TGTGCCAGCAGCCAGGACAGGGGGCTAGATACGCAGTATTTT. Residues: CASSQDRGLDTQYF.

The chain is built from TRBV7-3 and TRBJ2-5; 9 bases align to TRBD1. V gave up 5 bases and J gave up 4 bases; unmatched junction bases: 5. The CDR3 has 14 amino acids. Germline V gives CDR1 SGHTA, CDR2 FQGTGA. The CDR3 DNA follows: TGTGCCAGCAGCCCCACAGGGGGCGGAGAGACCCAGTACTTC. Translation gives CASSPTGGGETQYF.

Here the CDR3 reads CASSQLTGGNYNSPLHF. The DNA of the CDR3 is TGCGCCAGCAGCCAATTGACAGGGGGCAATTATAATTCACCCCTCCACTTT. The rearrangement uses TRBV4-1 and TRBJ1-6; the match to TRBD1 covers 10 bases. Trimming removed 2 bases from V and 4 bases from J; junction bases left unmatched: 5. CDR1 is MGHRA, CDR2 YSYEKL, per germline. The CDR3 loop spans 17 amino acids.